The 25 T cell receptor beta chains in this list originate from one sample, sequenced in a study of T cells in Graves' hyperthyroidism and ophthalmopathy. Template material for amplifying TCR beta CDR3 regions consisted of RNA transcripts. The TCR CDR3 first-round RT-PCR relied on the HTBI primer set. In TCRdb, the multiplex PCR reads were re-called with MiXCR into one record per CDR3 protein. This table holds approximately 400,000 distinct CDR3 sequences, 15% to 20% found once. What was sequenced was blood. All receptors come from a woman younger than 35 with Graves' hyperthyroidism.

The rearrangement links TRBV6-5 to TRBJ1-5; TRBD1 aligns across 7 bases. This CDR3 has 16 residues. V gave up 2 bases and J gave up 2 bases; unmatched junction bases: 6. Germline CDR1 is MNHEY and CDR2 is SVGAGI. The CDR3 protein is CASSYGRGQGNQPQHF. The CDR3 nucleotides are TGTGCCAGCAGTTACGGTAGGGGGCAAGGCAATCAGCCCCAGCATTTT.

In this sample, this clonotype turned up many times. This chain joins TRBV7-2 and TRBJ2-2; possibly TRBD2 for D (5 bases). Trimming cost V 0 bases and J 6 bases, with 11 bases left between them. Germline V gene sequence: CDR1 SGHTA, CDR2 FQGNSA. CDR3 length: 15 amino acids. CDR3 protein: CASSLAPRGAGELFF. In nucleotides, the CDR3 is TGTGCCAGCAGCTTAGCCCCCCGGGGAGCCGGGGAGCTGTTTTTT.

This clonotype was seen at least ten times. V is TRBV27 and J is TRBJ2-7; 10 positions agree with TRBD1. Germline V lookup: CDR1 MNHEY, CDR2 SMNVEV (reference sequence). The CDR3 has 16 amino acids. V trimming: 5 bases; J trimming: 0 bases; junction bases outside the gene matches: 7. The CDR3, as DNA: TGTGCCAGCAGTCCGAGCCGACAGGGGGCCTCCTACGAGCAGTACTTC. Its translation: CASSPSRQGASYEQYF.

This clonotype was seen ten or more times. This chain uses TRBV6-1 with TRBJ1-1, with unresolved D. Germline CDR1 MNHNS, CDR2 SASEGT. Trimming pared 8 bases from V and 4 bases from J, leaving 11 bases between. This CDR3 has 12 amino acids. CDR3 in DNA: TGTGCCAGCGGAAGGGTTGCCACTGAAGCTTTCTTT. The encoded protein is CASGRVATEAFF.

This clonotype was counted between two and nine times. The chain combines TRBV5-1 with TRBJ1-3, with D hard to call. The V gene lost 6 bases and the J gene lost 4 bases, with 14 bases spanning the gap. The germline gives CDR1 SGHRS, CDR2 YFSETQ. CDR3 length: 14 residues. The chain's CDR3 is CASTQGAPGNTIYF. CDR3 nucleotide sequence: TGCGCCAGCACACAAGGCGCTCCCGGAAACACCATATATTTT.

This clonotype was recorded at least ten times. This chain joins TRBV10-3 and TRBJ2-5; perhaps D is TRBD1 or TRBD2 (5 bases each). Germline V lookup: CDR1 ENHRY, CDR2 SYGVKD. With 9 bases removed from V and 4 bases from J, the gap between germline ends came to 12 bases. The CDR3 has 12 residues. The CDR3 loop is CAIGTGRETQYF. CDR3 bases: TGTGCCATTGGGACGGGGAGAGAGACCCAGTACTTC.

This clonotype was seen ten or more times. V gene TRBV6-1 combines with J gene TRBJ1-1; tentatively, D is TRBD1 (6 bases). V gave up 6 bases and J gave up 5 bases, with 13 bases separating them. CDR1 is MNHNS and CDR2 is SASEGT in the germline V gene. The CDR3 is 13 amino acids. The CDR3 spells CASSATGRTEAFF. CDR3 sequence (DNA): TGTGCCAGCAGCGCAACAGGGAGGACTGAAGCTTTCTTT.

This clonotype was seen ten or more times. The J gene is TRBJ1-1, the V gene TRBV20-1; no reliable D call. Germline assignment: CDR1 DFQATT and CDR2 SNEGSKA (reference sequence). V was cut by 5 bases and J by 7 bases, with 11 bases left in between. This CDR3 is built from 11 residues. In nucleotides, the CDR3 is TGCAGTGCTCTAGCGACGGATGAAGCTTTCTTT. This gives the protein CSALATDEAFF.

This clonotype was seen repeatedly, ten times or more. The chain recombines TRBV4-1 with TRBJ1-3; no definite D call. The CDR3 is 18 amino acids. Looked up from germline, CDR1 is MGHRA and CDR2 is YSYEKL. The V and J ends lost 0 bases and 0 bases respectively, with 15 bases between them. CDR3 amino acids: CASSQEQYIGASGNTIYF. For the CDR3, the DNA is TGCGCCAGCAGCCAAGAACAGTACATAGGAGCCTCTGGAAACACCATATATTTT.

The sample holds many counts of this clonotype. The V gene is TRBV27, the J gene TRBJ1-6; D is uncertain. Germline V lookup: CDR1 MNHEY, CDR2 SMNVEV (reference sequence). Between the trimmed V and J ends, which lost 5 bases and 2 bases, there was a span of 10 bases. The CDR3 is made up of 15 amino acids. DNA for the CDR3: TGTGCCAGCAGTACCATCCGGGCCTATAATTCACCCCTCCACTTT. Translating it yields CASSTIRAYNSPLHF.

Ten or more counts support this clonotype. CDR3 amino acids: CASTHGVNTEAFF. Written as DNA, the CDR3 is TGTGCCAGTACCCATGGGGTAAACACTGAAGCTTTCTTT. This chain uses TRBV19 with TRBJ1-1; D uncertain. CDR1 is LNHDA, CDR2 SQIVND, per germline (reference sequence). V was clipped by 7 bases and J by 2 bases, with 11 bases between them. The CDR3 runs to 13 residues.

The table lists this clonotype with many counts. The rearrangement joins TRBV20-1 to TRBJ1-1, with TRBD1 identical over 7 bases. The V gene end was trimmed by 4 bases and the J gene end by 5 bases; junction bases not matched to a gene: 7. CDR3 size: 13 residues. The germline CDR1 and CDR2 sequences are DFQATT and SNEGSKA (reference sequence). CDR3 coding DNA: TGCAGTGCTATACAGGGGTTTGGAACTGAAGCTTTCTTT. The encoded protein is CSAIQGFGTEAFF.

This clonotype was observed at least ten times. Here the CDR3 DNA reads TGTGCCAGCAGCCTAATAGTGGCCAACACTGAAGCTTTCTTT. It codes for CASSLIVANTEAFF. This sequence joins TRBV7-9 and TRBJ1-1; no reliable D call. V lost 5 bases and J lost 2, with 12 bases in between. In germline, CDR1 is SEHNR, CDR2 FQNEAQ (reference sequence). The CDR3 spans 14 residues.

This clonotype was counted many times. Since a much larger clone is just one base distant, this may be a read error. The rearrangement joins TRBV12-3 or TRBV12-4 to TRBJ2-7; D is uncertain. V lost 1 base, J lost 4 bases, and 8 bases lay in between. The CDR3 runs 13 residues. The CDR3 DNA follows: TGTGCCAGCAGTTTAGTGGGGTGGTACGAGCAGTACTTC. Its protein product is CASSLVGWYEQYF.

This clonotype appeared many times. The chain combines TRBV5-4 with TRBJ1-2; 9 bases line up with TRBD1. CDR3 length: 15 amino acids. V trimming: 4 bases; J trimming: 8 bases; junction bases outside the gene matches: 12. Germline loops: CDR1 SGHNT, CDR2 YYREEE (reference sequence). Written as DNA, the CDR3 is TGTGCCAGCAGCGCCCCAGGGGACAGGGCACAAGGCTACACCTTC. Translated: CASSAPGDRAQGYTF.

Points on this clonotype: A much larger clonotype is one base distant, so this may be a read error. J is TRBJ1-2 and V is TRBV18; D not resolved. Germline V gene data show CDR1 as KGHSH and CDR2 as LQKENI. CDR3 length: 14 amino acids. V was clipped by 1 base and J by 4 bases, with 10 bases between them. The CDR3 protein is CASSPQDAGYGYTF. The CDR3 DNA follows: TGTGCCAGCTCACCACAGGATGCCGGCTATGGCTACACCTTC.

This clonotype was recorded many times. This chain connects TRBV7-2 to TRBJ2-5; 8 nucleotides agree with TRBD2. V gave up 3 bases and J gave up 4 bases; unmatched junction bases: 4. Germline CDR1 is SGHTA and CDR2 is FQGNSA. There are 14 residues in the CDR3. The CDR3 sequence is CASSFAGGPETQYF. The CDR3 coding sequence is TGTGCCAGCAGCTTTGCGGGGGGTCCAGAGACCCAGTACTTC.

At least ten counts were recorded for this clonotype. This rearrangement joins TRBV19 to TRBJ1-5; D not resolved. V shed 6 bases and J shed 0 bases, with 3 bases lying between them. The germline V gene encodes CDR1 LNHDA and CDR2 SQIVND (reference sequence). The CDR3 length is 12 residues. The CDR3 sequence: CASRYSNQPQHF. CDR3 DNA sequence: TGTGCCAGTAGGTATAGCAATCAGCCCCAGCATTTT.

The chain is built from TRBV29-1 and TRBJ2-7; tentative D call: TRBD1 (5 bases). In germline, CDR1 is SQVTM, CDR2 ANQGSEA. Trimming removed 1 base at V and 3 bases at J, with 7 bases between. The CDR3 sequence is 12 residues long. The CDR3, as DNA: TGCAGCGTTGAAGGACAGCTCTACGAGCAGTACTTC. It specifies CSVEGQLYEQYF.

This clonotype was observed many times. V is TRBV2 and J is TRBJ1-3; D might be TRBD1 (5 bases). Germline-derived CDR1 and CDR2 are SNHLY and FYNNEI. Trimming pared 7 bases from V and 3 bases from J, leaving 10 bases between. The CDR3 contains 13 residues. CDR3 coding DNA: TGTGCCAGCACTAGGGGCCGTGGAAACACCATATATTTT. This gives the protein CASTRGRGNTIYF.

This sequence joins TRBV7-8 and TRBJ1-6; no firm D call. V was cut by 3 bases and J by 3 bases, with 12 bases left in between. CDR1 is SGHVS and CDR2 is FQNEAQ in the germline V gene. CDR3 length: 16 amino acids. The CDR3 region has the DNA TGTGCCAGCAGCTTCGTTTGGGGTAACTATAATTCACCCCTCCACTTT. Protein product: CASSFVWGNYNSPLHF.

This clonotype was counted ten times or more. The chain carries TRBV6-5 and TRBJ2-7; D is undetermined. V was trimmed by 4 bases and J by 3 bases, leaving 4 bases between them. Germline V gene data show CDR1 as MNHEY and CDR2 as SVGAGI. CDR3 length equals 11 residues. The CDR3 here is CASSFFYEQYF. DNA of the CDR3: TGTGCCAGCAGTTTCTTCTACGAGCAGTACTTC.

This clonotype came up many times. The chain joins TRBV12-3 or TRBV12-4 to TRBJ2-5, with TRBD2 matching 11 bases. The CDR3 extends over 16 amino acids. The V and J ends lost 6 bases and 5 bases, in that order; junction bases with no gene match: 11. CDR3 in amino acids: CASRPQLAGAMETQYF. CDR3 coding DNA: TGTGCCAGCAGGCCACAACTAGCGGGGGCCATGGAGACCCAGTACTTC.

This clonotype was recorded many times. The chain combines TRBV6-5 with TRBJ2-7; D is unclear. V lost 2 bases, J lost 3 bases, and 5 bases lay in between. The CDR3 is made up of 12 amino acids. From germline, CDR1 is MNHEY and CDR2 SVGAGI. The CDR3 DNA reads as TGTGCCAGCAGTTACAACAGCTACGAGCAGTACTTC. Translating it yields CASSYNSYEQYF.

This clonotype was detected many times. The chain combines TRBV6-1 with TRBJ2-5; D not certain. The CDR3 sequence is 13 residues long. The V gene's germline CDR1 is MNHNS and CDR2 SASEGT. Trimming cost V 6 bases and J 5 bases, with 13 bases left between them. The CDR3 DNA reads as TGTGCCAGCAGAACCGCTTTGAGGGAGACCCAGTACTTC. It yields the protein CASRTALRETQYF.